The present T cell receptor beta chain was sequenced within a study of cytomegalovirus exposure and HLA in healthy donors. General study findings and limits: A later look showed TCR association rates differing by HLA locus, highest for DRB1 and lowest for HLA-C. Reports described diagnosis of cytomegalovirus status by the classifier as highly specific and sensitive. Among immune exposure information, only CMV serostatus was available. The study labeled around 160 TCR beta chains cytomegalovirus-associated.

This clone was detected a few times. Its antigen is unknown. This PCR relied on a set of 60 Vbeta primers and 13 Jbeta primers. Only in-frame clones appear in the TCRdb table, and some are missing; sequencing was by immunoSEQ multiplex PCR. This table holds 90,000 to 150,000 clones, 77% found once. This clonotype was sampled from a middle-aged man in good health and CMV-seropositive. Sequencing used PBMCs.

DNA of the CDR3: TGTGCCAGCAGCTTAGGGCGGGAGGGGGCTAACACTGAAGCTTTCTTT. This encodes CASSLGREGANTEAFF. This sequence joins TRBV7-9 and TRBJ1-1; 7 bases are a match to TRBD1. Trimming took 1 base from V and 2 from J; bases not matched to a gene: 7. CDR3 length: 16 amino acids. CDR1 is SEHNR, CDR2 FQNEAQ, per germline (reference sequence).